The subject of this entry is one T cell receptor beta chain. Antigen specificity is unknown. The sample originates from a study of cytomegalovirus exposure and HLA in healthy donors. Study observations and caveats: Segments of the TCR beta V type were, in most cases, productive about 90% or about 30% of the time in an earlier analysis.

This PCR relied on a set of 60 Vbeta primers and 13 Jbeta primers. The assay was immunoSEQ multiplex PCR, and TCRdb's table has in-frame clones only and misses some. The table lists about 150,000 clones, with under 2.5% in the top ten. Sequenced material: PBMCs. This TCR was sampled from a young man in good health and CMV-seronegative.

CDR3 DNA: TGTGCCAGTAGTATAAGACTAGCGGGAGCCTCATCCTACGAGCAGTACTTC. It translates to CASSIRLAGASSYEQYF. V gene TRBV19 combines with J gene TRBJ2-7; TRBD2 aligns across 12 bases. V was clipped by 2 bases and J by 1 base; unmatched bases: 6. This CDR3 region has 17 residues. CDR1 and CDR2 (germline): LNHDA, SQIVND (reference sequence).